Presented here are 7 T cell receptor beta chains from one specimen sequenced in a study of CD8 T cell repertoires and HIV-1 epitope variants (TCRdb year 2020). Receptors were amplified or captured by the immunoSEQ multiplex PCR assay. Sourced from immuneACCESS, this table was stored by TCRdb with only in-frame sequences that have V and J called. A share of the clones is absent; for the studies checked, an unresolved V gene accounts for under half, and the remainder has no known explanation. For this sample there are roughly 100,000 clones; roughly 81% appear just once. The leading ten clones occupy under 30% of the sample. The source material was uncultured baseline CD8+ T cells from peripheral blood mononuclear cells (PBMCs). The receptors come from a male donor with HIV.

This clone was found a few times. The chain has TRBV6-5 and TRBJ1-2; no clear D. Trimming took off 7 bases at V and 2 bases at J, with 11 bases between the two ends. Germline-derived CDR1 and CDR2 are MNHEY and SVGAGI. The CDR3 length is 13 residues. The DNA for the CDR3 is TGTGCCAGCACCCCGGGAGGGAACTATGGCTACACCTTC. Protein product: CASTPGGNYGYTF.

CDR3 in amino acids: CASSLPGEQYF. The CDR3 bases are TGCGCCAGCAGCTTACCGGGCGAGCAGTACTTC. The chain is built from TRBV5-1 and TRBJ2-7; D is uncertain. The germline CDR1 and CDR2 sequences are SGHRS and YFSETQ. V shed 2 bases and J shed 6 bases, with 6 bases lying between them. This CDR3 has 11 amino acids.

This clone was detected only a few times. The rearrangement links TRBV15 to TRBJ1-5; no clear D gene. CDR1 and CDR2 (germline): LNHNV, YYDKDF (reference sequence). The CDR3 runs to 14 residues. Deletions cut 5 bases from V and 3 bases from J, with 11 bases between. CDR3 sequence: CATSLGPFNQPQHF. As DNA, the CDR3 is TGTGCCACCAGCCTCGGACCGTTCAATCAGCCCCAGCATTTT.

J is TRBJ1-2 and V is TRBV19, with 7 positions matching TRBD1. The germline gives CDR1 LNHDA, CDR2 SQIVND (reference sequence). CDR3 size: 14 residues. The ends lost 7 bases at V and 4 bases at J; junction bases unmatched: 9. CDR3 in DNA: TGTGCCAGTACCCAAGACAGGGCCCTCTATGGCTACACCTTC. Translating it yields CASTQDRALYGYTF.

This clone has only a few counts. The CDR3 here is CASSRGGFGYEQYF. The DNA for the CDR3 is TGTGCCAGCAGCCGGGGGGGGTTTGGTTACGAGCAGTACTTC. This chain links TRBV2 with TRBJ2-7; TRBD2 matches 8 bases. Losses at the gene ends were 6 bases for V and 4 bases for J; bases not matched to a gene: 8. The CDR3 covers 14 residues. The germline V gene has CDR1 SNHLY and CDR2 FYNNEI.

The CDR3 DNA follows: TGTGCCAGCAGCTTGTACGGGGCGGGCGAGCAGTACTTC. Protein sequence: CASSLYGAGEQYF. The chain couples TRBV5-4 to TRBJ2-7; D may be TRBD1 or TRBD2 (5 bases each). The V gene lost 1 base and the J gene lost 6 bases, with 11 bases spanning the gap. The CDR3 has 13 amino acids. Germline V gene sequence: CDR1 SGHNT, CDR2 YYREEE (reference sequence).

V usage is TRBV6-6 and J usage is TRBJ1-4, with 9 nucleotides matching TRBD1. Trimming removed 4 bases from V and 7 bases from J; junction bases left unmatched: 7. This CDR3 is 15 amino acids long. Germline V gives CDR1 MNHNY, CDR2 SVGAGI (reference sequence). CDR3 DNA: TGTGCCAGCAGTTCCACCGACAGGGGGAGTGAAAAACTGTTTTTT. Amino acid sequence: CASSSTDRGSEKLFF.